The 14 T cell receptor beta chains below come from one sample, sequenced in a study of early stage breast cancer tumors. Sequencing was performed with immunoSEQ multiplex PCR; in TCRdb, only in-frame clones are kept and a portion is missing. The table shows tens of thousands of clones, with more than 65% occurring only once. Sequencing used blood. These receptors all come from a person aged 60 to 70 with breast cancer.

The chain couples TRBV30 to TRBJ1-3, with D tentatively TRBD1 (5 bases). V lost 7 bases to trimming and J lost 2 bases, with 15 bases between them. Germline V gives CDR1 GTSNPN, CDR2 SVGIG (reference sequence). The CDR3 extends over 14 amino acids. The CDR3 DNA is TGTGCCTCCATCCGGGGGAGGGCTGGAAACACCATATATTTT. Its protein is CASIRGRAGNTIYF. The full variable domain, its missing parts supplied by reference TRBV30 and TRBJ1-3, is SQTIHQWPATLVQPVGSPLSLECTVEGTSNPNLYWYRQAAGRGLQLLFYSVGIGQISSEVPQNLSASRPQDRQFILSSKKLLLSDSGFYLCASIRGRAGNTIYFGEGSWLTVV.

Concerning this clone itself: The same CDR3 is also encoded by other DNA sequences in this sample. The J gene is TRBJ2-5, the V gene TRBV30, with 12 bases lining up with TRBD2. Germline V gives CDR1 GTSNPN, CDR2 SVGIG (reference sequence). The CDR3 has 15 residues. The trim removed 0 bases at V and 1 base at J, leaving 0 bases unmatched. The CDR3 bases are TGTGCCTGGAGTGTACTAGCGGGGGGCCAAGAGACCCAGTACTTC. Protein sequence: CAWSVLAGGQETQYF.

V usage is TRBV5-1 and J usage is TRBJ2-1; TRBD2 aligns across 7 bases. With 0 bases clipped from V and 8 bases from J, the junction kept 8 bases outside the gene matches. The germline CDR1 and CDR2 sequences are SGHRS and YFSETQ. The CDR3 contains 15 residues. CDR3 amino acids: CASSLAKRDRDEQFF. Here the CDR3 DNA reads TGCGCCAGCAGCTTGGCCAAGCGGGATCGGGATGAGCAGTTCTTC.

This chain links TRBV25-1 with TRBJ2-7; D remains unclear. With 2 bases removed from V and 9 bases from J, the gap between germline ends came to 20 bases. Germline CDR1 and CDR2: MGHDK and SYGVNS. This CDR3 contains 15 residues. The CDR3: CASSESGVLGLMQYF. The CDR3 bases are TGTGCCAGCAGTGAAAGTGGAGTACTGGGTTTGATGCAGTACTTC.

The V gene is TRBV28, the J gene TRBJ1-2; TRBD1 matches at 8 bases. In germline, CDR1 is MDHEN, CDR2 SYDVKM. The CDR3 totals 14 residues. Germline trimming cut 7 bases from V and 2 bases from J; bases unmatched to any gene: 6. CDR3 sequence (DNA): TGTGCCAGCACCTTTCAGGGGGCGAACTATGGCTACACCTTC. Translating it yields CASTFQGANYGYTF.

The V call is TRBV7-2, the J call TRBJ2-7, with TRBD2 identical over 13 bases. Germline V gives CDR1 SGHTA, CDR2 FQGNSA. CDR3 length equals 15 residues. V was clipped by 5 bases and J by 5 bases; unmatched bases: 6. The chain's CDR3 is CASSAGLAGANEQYF. The CDR3 DNA is TGTGCCAGCAGCGCCGGACTAGCGGGAGCGAACGAGCAGTACTTC.

J is TRBJ1-2 and V is TRBV2; D ambiguous. V dropped 3 bases and J dropped 0 bases, with 8 bases sitting between them. The CDR3 totals 14 residues. Germline V lookup: CDR1 SNHLY, CDR2 FYNNEI. The DNA for the CDR3 is TGTGCCAGCAGTGAGTTCGCTTCTAACTATGGCTACACCTTC. Its protein is CASSEFASNYGYTF. Using reference TRBV2 and TRBJ1-2 for the parts outside the CDR3, the full variable domain is EPEVTQTPSHQVTQMGQEVILRCVPISNHLYFYWYRQILGQKVEFLVSFYNNEISEKSEIFDDQFSVERPDGSNFTLKIRSTKLEDSAMYFCASSEFASNYGYTFGSGTRLTVV.

This rearrangement joins TRBV5-6 to TRBJ1-1; D is perhaps TRBD1 (5 bases). Per the germline V gene, CDR1 is SGHDT and CDR2 is YYEEEE. The CDR3 has 14 amino acids. Trimming took off 0 bases at V and 1 base at J, with 7 bases between the two ends. CDR3 coding DNA: TGTGCCAGCAGCTTGGTTGGGGGGAACACTGAAGCTTTCTTT. Its translation is CASSLVGGNTEAFF.

This sequence joins TRBV14 and TRBJ1-1; 8 bases map to TRBD1. CDR1 is SGHDN, CDR2 FVKESK, per germline. V lost 4 bases, J lost 4 bases, and 2 bases stayed unmatched. The CDR3 consists of 13 residues. The CDR3 region has the DNA TGTGCCAGCAGCCGGGACAGGCCCACTGAAGCTTTCTTT. Translating gives CASSRDRPTEAFF.

The rearrangement joins TRBV19 to TRBJ2-5, with TRBD2 matching over 12 bases. Germline-derived CDR1 and CDR2 are LNHDA and SQIVND (reference sequence). The V segment lost 5 bases and the J segment 4 bases; nucleotides outside the gene matches: 8. The CDR3 has 16 residues. The CDR3 DNA reads as TGTGCCAGTAGTCCACGGACTAGCGGGGCGGTAGAGACCCAGTACTTC. This translates into CASSPRTSGAVETQYF. The whole variable domain, remainder taken from reference TRBV19 and TRBJ2-5, is DGGITQSPKYLFRKEGQNVTLSCEQNLNHDAMYWYRQDPGQGLRLIYYSQIVNDFQKGDIAEGYSVSREKKESFPLTVTSAQKNPTAFYLCASSPRTSGAVETQYFGPGTRLLVL.

This clone has more than one count but fewer than ten. The chain has TRBV2 and TRBJ1-2; maybe TRBD1 (5 bases). The CDR3 totals 13 residues. Germline V CDR1 and CDR2: SNHLY, FYNNEI. Trimming took off 3 bases at V and 6 bases at J, with 11 bases between the two ends. The CDR3 nucleotides read TGTGCCAGCAGTGACGGGGGGAAGGATGGCTACACCTTC. It yields the protein CASSDGGKDGYTF.

This chain joins TRBV6-5 and TRBJ1-1; D is uncertain. Trimming removed 0 bases at V and 1 base at J, with 6 bases between. The CDR3 consists of 14 residues. Germline-derived CDR1 and CDR2 are MNHEY and SVGAGI. The CDR3 loop reads CASSYSPGNTEAFF. DNA of the CDR3: TGTGCCAGCAGTTACTCGCCGGGGAACACTGAAGCTTTCTTT.

A single count supports this clone. The J gene is TRBJ1-6, the V gene TRBV10-3, with D possibly TRBD1 on 5 matching bases. Trimming left V 2 bases short and J 9 bases short, with 11 bases between. This CDR3 has 14 residues. Looked up from germline, CDR1 is ENHRY and CDR2 is SYGVKD. CDR3 DNA sequence: TGTGCCATCAGTGAGGGACAAACAATTTCACCCCTCCACTTT. Translating gives CAISEGQTISPLHF.

The chain is built from TRBV7-9 and TRBJ2-3; D unclear. V lost 1 base and J lost 0, with 11 bases in between. Germline V CDR1 and CDR2: SEHNR, FQNEAQ (reference sequence). CDR3 length: 16 residues. The CDR3 loop reads CASSLDEVSSTDTQYF. The CDR3 DNA reads TGTGCCAGCAGCTTAGATGAGGTCTCCAGCACAGATACGCAGTATTTT.